The sequence of this T cell receptor (beta chain) was determined in a study of cytotoxic CD8 clonotypes in ibrutinib-treated CLL (dated by TCRdb to 2020 to 2022). For the wider study: In this cohort, approximately 14 patients were treatment-naive and fewer than 13 were relapsed/refractory, while roughly 18 had unmutated IGHV. Responses were partial in roughly 24 patients and complete in 2; after median 68 months follow-up, about 14 stayed in remission and roughly twelve progressed. Samples at response were collected after a median of roughly twelve months of treatment, with a range of about 6 to 40 months. On average, each sample yielded around 250,000 productive templates and about 95,000 productive rearrangements. Longitudinal samples were available for about 30% of the 86 trial participants. Cryopreserved peripheral blood mononuclear cells were collected before treatment, at response, and at either disease progression or sustained remission. Every sample from remission and from progressive disease was obtained while the patients were still on ibrutinib. What the study reported, not specific to this receptor: Baseline clonality exceeded that of age-matched healthy donors and correlated strongly with circulating CD8+ T-cell counts. Clonality increased at ibrutinib response, stayed stable in sustained remission, and fell back toward baseline at progression. Public clonotypes were rare and either shrank or stayed stable during treatment, and the rise in clonality at ibrutinib response reflected expansion of private clonotypes. Lymph node repertoires were not examined, and the timing of sampling was not matched between patients in sustained remission and those whose disease progressed.

On this clone: Its antigen is unknown. No base quality information exists; no much larger clone differs at one position.

The sample's time point label is to be understood as: 20 to 25 months on ibrutinib. For TCR beta library preparation, roughly 2 micrograms of genomic DNA were extracted from the cryopreserved PBMCs. Longitudinal blood samples from CLL patients on ibrutinib monotherapy underwent high-throughput TCR beta sequencing. The patients took part in an open-label, single-center phase 2 trial of ibrutinib monotherapy. Each clonotype received, on average, around 10x coverage in deep resolution sequencing performed on a MiSeq, where the target depth lay between 1 in 1 million and 1 in 200,000 T cells. TCR beta libraries were generated with the immunoSEQ hsTCRB Kit. Concerning the study's data processing: The data were analyzed with ImmunoSEQ Analyzer and ImmunoSEQ Data Assistant, and V, D and J gene assignments followed IMGT definitions. Clonality, which ranges from 0 to 1, was calculated as one minus the normalized Shannon entropy of productive rearrangement frequencies. Public clonotype analysis was restricted to overrepresented clonotypes comprising at least 0.05% of each patient's repertoire. Some 14 age-matched healthy donor repertoires from immuneACCESS served as clonality controls. Entries here come from immuneACCESS through TCRdb and include only in-frame sequences with V and J called. Some clones fail to appear in such tables; in the studies checked, an unresolved V gene covers under half of the shortfall, and the cause of the remainder is unknown. V and J calls and clone size follow that table, whereas D and trimming were derived from the DNA. Counted in this sample were around 250,000 clones; 70% of them appeared once. The leading ten clones occupy approximately 15% of the sample.

Trimming costs V 1 base and J 8 bases, and their ends lie 16 bases apart. Spanning cysteine to phenylalanine, the CDR3 consists of 15 amino acids. The CDR3 DNA has 45 bases and is translated from base 1. CDR1 and CDR2 were assigned from the germline V gene (reference sequence) as SGHNT and YYREEE. This TCR derives from a human donor with chronic lymphocytic leukemia. Specimen: PBMCs, collected after 24 months of ibrutinib treatment. The rearrangement joined TRBV5-4 to TRBJ2-1; the D gene is perhaps TRBD1 or TRBD2, as each covers 5 bases. The bases read TGTGCCAGCAGCTTGCCGGGACCGGTCACGGATGAGCAGTTCTTC. Its protein is CASSLPGPVTDEQFF.